This TCR beta chain was obtained from a study of early T cells in non-severe SARS-CoV-2 infection. TCRdb re-called the 5' RACE reads with MiXCR, one entry per CDR3 protein. Among about 50,000 distinct CDR3 sequences listed, more than 12% were seen once. This clonotype was recorded many times. The V and J ends lost 4 bases and 9 bases respectively, with 19 bases between them. The CDR3 loop spans 15 amino acids. Germline loops: CDR1 SGHTA, CDR2 FQGTGA. The source is an adult who was a healthcare worker with PCR-confirmed SARS-CoV-2 infection or an uninfected control (not recorded which). The chain employs TRBV7-3 and TRBJ2-1, with D perhaps matching TRBD2 (5 bases). The sequenced sample was whole blood, obtained at baseline. The CDR3 spells CASSSAVSPAGEQFF. The CDR3 DNA follows: TGTGCCAGCAGCTCCGCGGTTTCCCCGGCGGGTGAGCAGTTCTTC.